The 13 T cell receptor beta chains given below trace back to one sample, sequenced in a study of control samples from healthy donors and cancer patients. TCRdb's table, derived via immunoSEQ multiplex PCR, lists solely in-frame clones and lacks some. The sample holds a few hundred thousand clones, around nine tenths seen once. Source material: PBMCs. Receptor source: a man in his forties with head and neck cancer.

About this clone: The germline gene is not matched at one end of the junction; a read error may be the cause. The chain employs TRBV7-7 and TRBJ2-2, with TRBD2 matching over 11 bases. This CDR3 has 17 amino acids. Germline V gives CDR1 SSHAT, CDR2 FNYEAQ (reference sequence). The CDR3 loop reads CASSLELAGVITGELFF. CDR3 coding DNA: TGTGCTAGCAGCTTAGAACTAGCGGGAGTAATCACCGGGGAGCTGTTTTTT.

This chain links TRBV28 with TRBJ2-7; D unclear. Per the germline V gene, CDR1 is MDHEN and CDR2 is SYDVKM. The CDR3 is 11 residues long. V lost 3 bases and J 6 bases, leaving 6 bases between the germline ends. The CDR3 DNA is TGTGCCAGCAGTTTTCATTTCGAGCAGTACTTC. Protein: CASSFHFEQYF.

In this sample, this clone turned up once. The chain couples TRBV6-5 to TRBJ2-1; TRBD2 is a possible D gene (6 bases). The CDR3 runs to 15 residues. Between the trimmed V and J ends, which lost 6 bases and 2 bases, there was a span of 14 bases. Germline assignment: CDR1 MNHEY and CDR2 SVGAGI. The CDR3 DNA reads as TGTGCCAGCAGCTTAGGACGGGGGACCTACAATGAGCAGTTCTTC. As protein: CASSLGRGTYNEQFF.

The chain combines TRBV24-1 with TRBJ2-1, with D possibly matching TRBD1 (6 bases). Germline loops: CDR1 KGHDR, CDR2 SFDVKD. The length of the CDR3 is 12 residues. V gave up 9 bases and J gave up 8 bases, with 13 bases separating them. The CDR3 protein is CATSTGLDEQFF. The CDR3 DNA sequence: TGTGCCACCTCTACAGGGTTAGATGAGCAGTTCTTC.

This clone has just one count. CDR3 bases: TGTGCCAGCGGGGCCCTCACCGGGGAGCTGTTTTTT. Protein: CASGALTGELFF. The V gene is TRBV27, the J gene TRBJ2-2; perhaps TRBD1 as D (5 bases). Germline lookup yields CDR1 MNHEY and CDR2 SMNVEV (reference sequence). The CDR3 sequence is 12 residues long. With 8 bases removed from V and 4 bases from J, the gap between germline ends came to 8 bases.

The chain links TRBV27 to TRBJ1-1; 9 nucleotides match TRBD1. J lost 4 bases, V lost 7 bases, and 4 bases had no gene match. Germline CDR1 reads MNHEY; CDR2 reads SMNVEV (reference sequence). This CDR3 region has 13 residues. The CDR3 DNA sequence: TGTGCCAGCATCGGACAGGGGCTCACTGAAGCTTTCTTT. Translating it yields CASIGQGLTEAFF.

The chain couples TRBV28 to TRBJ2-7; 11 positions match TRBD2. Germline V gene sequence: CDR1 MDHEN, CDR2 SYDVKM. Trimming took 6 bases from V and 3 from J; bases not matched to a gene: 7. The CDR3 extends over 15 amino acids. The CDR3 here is CASSDRGLADYEQYF. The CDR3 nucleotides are TGTGCCAGCAGCGATAGGGGACTAGCGGACTACGAGCAGTACTTC.

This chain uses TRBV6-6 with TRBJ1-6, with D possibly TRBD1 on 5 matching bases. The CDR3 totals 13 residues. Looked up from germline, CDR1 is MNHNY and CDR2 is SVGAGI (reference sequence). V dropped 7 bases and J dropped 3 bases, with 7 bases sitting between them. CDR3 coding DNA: TGTGCCAGCACCCAGGGCTATAATTCACCCCTCCACTTT. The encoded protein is CASTQGYNSPLHF.

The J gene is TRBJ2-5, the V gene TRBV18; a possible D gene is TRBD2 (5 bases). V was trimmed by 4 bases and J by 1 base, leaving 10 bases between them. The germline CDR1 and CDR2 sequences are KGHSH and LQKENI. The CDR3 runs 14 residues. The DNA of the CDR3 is TGTGCCAGCTCACGTCTCGAGGGCCAAGAGACCCAGTACTTC. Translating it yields CASSRLEGQETQYF.

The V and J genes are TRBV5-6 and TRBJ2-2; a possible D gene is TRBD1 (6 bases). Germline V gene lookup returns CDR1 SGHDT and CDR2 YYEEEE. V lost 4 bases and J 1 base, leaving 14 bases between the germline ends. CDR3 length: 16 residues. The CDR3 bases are TGTGCCAGCAGCGATACAGGGAAGGAGAACACCGGGGAGCTGTTTTTT. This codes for CASSDTGKENTGELFF.

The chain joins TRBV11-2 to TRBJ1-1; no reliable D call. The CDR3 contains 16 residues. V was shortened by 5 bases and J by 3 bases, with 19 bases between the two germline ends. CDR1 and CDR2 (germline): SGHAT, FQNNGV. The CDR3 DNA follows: TGTGCCAGCAGCCTTTATGCCCGACACCCCGACACTGAAGCTTTCTTT. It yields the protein CASSLYARHPDTEAFF. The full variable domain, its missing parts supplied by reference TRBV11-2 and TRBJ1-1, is EAGVAQSPRYKIIEKRQSVAFWCNPISGHATLYWYQQILGQGPKLLIQFQNNGVVDDSQLPKDRFSAERLKGVDSTLKIQPAKLEDSAVYLCASSLYARHPDTEAFFGQGTRLTVV.

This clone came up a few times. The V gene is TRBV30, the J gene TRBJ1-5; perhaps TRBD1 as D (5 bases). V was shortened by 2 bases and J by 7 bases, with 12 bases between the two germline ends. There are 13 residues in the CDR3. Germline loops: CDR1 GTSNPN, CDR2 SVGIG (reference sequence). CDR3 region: CAWSRAGIQPQHF. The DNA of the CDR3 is TGTGCCTGGAGTAGGGCAGGGATCCAGCCCCAGCATTTT.

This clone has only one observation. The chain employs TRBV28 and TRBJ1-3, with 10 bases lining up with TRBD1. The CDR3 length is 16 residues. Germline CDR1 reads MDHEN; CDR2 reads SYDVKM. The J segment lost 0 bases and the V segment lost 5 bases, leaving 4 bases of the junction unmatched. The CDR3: CASSVGQGNSGNTIYF. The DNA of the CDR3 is TGTGCCAGCAGTGTGGGACAGGGGAACTCTGGAAACACCATATATTTT.